This T cell receptor beta chain was identified in a study of Tregs in tolerant kidney transplant recipients. Overall study: The nonmyeloablative bone marrow transplants came from related graft donors, with transient mixed chimerism. Study results and limitations: Tolerant patients' donor-specific Tregs expanded beyond overall Tregs, suggesting antigen-driven growth. Findings come from small patient numbers and require larger validation.

Notes on this clone: Its target is not known.

Unstimulated Tregs (CD4+CD25+CD127-) and CD4+CD25- non-Tregs were sorted from PBMCs. Sequencing used immunoSEQ multiplex PCR; TCRdb keeps in-frame clones, though not all of them. The sample is made up of roughly 50,000 clones, and the top ten hold 0.83% of it. The sequence came from a human donor who received a combined kidney and bone marrow transplant. Here the sequenced sample was CD4+ T cells from blood, taken before the transplant.

CDR3 sequence reads: CASKGSFYNSPLHF. The CDR3 DNA, read in part, is TGTGCCAGCAAGGGCAGCTTCTATAATTCACCC. The rearrangement uses TRBV6-4 and TRBJ1-6, with D unresolved. The observed sequence ends 3 residues before the CDR3 terminus, with the missing tail filled in from the germline J gene. The V gene's germline CDR1 is MRHNA and CDR2 SNTAGT. CDR3 length: 14 residues. V was shortened by 7 bases and J by 3 bases, with 10 bases between the two germline ends.